This T cell receptor (beta chain) came from a study of blood T cell repertoires in COVID-19. Study at large: COVID-19 samples, acute and convalescent, were from the United States, Italy and Spain. T cells, B-cell-depleted T cells, or PBMCs supplied cDNA or gDNA.

Original processing methods: By means of reference gene primer amplification, nucleated cell counts were estimated. Method: immunoSEQ multiplex PCR; TCRdb's copy keeps in-frame clones and lacks some. D and trimming were read from the DNA, whereas the V and J calls and clone size are those reported in that table. The data show about 59,000 clones, more than 75% seen once. Germline values: CDR1 MNHNS, CDR2 SASEGT. CDR3 length: 16 amino acids. The V segment lost 3 bases and the J segment 5 bases; nucleotides outside the gene matches: 10. The J gene is TRBJ2-3, the V gene TRBV6-1; 8 nucleotides align to TRBD2. This sequence originates from a man aged 80 or over in a cohort sampled during active COVID-19. Sequenced sample: peripheral blood. The CDR3, as DNA: TGTGCCAGCAGTGACGGAGCGGGAGTGGGTCAAGATACGCAGTATTTT. Its translation: CASSDGAGVGQDTQYF.